This T cell receptor (beta chain) was sequenced during a study of blood T cell repertoires in COVID-19. Study summary: PBMCs, B-cell-depleted T cells, or T cells provided the cDNA or gDNA that made up the material.

Only in-frame clones appear in the TCRdb table, and some are missing; sequencing was by immunoSEQ multiplex PCR. The sample includes roughly 300,000 clones, approximately 84% seen only once; the top ten take roughly 1.5%. Losses at the gene ends were 5 bases for V and 4 bases for J; bases not matched to a gene: 11. This CDR3 is built from 16 residues. Germline V gene data show CDR1 as LNHDA and CDR2 as SQIVND (reference sequence). One Seattle source followed patients from active infection through their disease course. This TCR was sampled from a human donor with COVID-19, enrolled during active disease. The donor label of this sample is uncertain. The sample comprised peripheral blood. The chain links TRBV19 to TRBJ1-3, with TRBD1 matching 7 bases. The CDR3, as DNA: TGTGCCAGTAGTCTCTCCTCGACAGGGATCGGAAACACCATATATTTT. It translates to CASSLSSTGIGNTIYF.